The clone carrying this TCR beta chain was seen more than once but under ten times. The sample originates from a study of blood T cells in healthy people across ages. The V gene lost 0 bases and the J gene lost 0 bases, with 5 bases spanning the gap. The CDR3 consists of 14 residues. CDR1 is SGHVS and CDR2 is FNYEAQ in the germline V gene. Combining a sample-barcoded 5' primer with a J-beta primer mix, a second PCR ran for 7 to 11 cycles. TCRdb recomputed calls from the 5' RACE reads with MiXCR, one row per CDR3 protein. The sample lists some 1.5 million distinct CDR3 sequences, 28% seen once, with 7.7% in the top ten.

The genes are TRBV7-6 and TRBJ1-1, with no clear D. The receptor was isolated from a woman in her 30s in good health. Material: blood. CDR3 nucleotide sequence: TGTGCCAGCAGCTTAGCGGTCCTGAACACTGAAGCTTTCTTT. Its protein product is CASSLAVLNTEAFF. Together with reference TRBV7-6 and TRBJ1-1, the CDR3 gives the full variable domain: GAGVSQSPRYKVTKRGQDVALRCDPISGHVSLYWYRQALGQGPEFLTYFNYEAQQDKSGLPNDRFSAERPEGSISTLTIQRTEQRDSAMYRCASSLAVLNTEAFFGQGTRLTVV.